These 24 T cell receptor beta chains came from one sample sequenced in a study of T cell responses to AZD1222 COVID-19 vaccine. The data were produced by immunoSEQ multiplex PCR, yet TCRdb's version contains in-frame clones alone and is incomplete. The sample has about 140,000 clones, approximately 90% seen once. The material was peripheral blood, obtained 28 days after the second AZD1222 dose. The receptors were gathered from an adult who received the AZD1222 COVID-19 vaccine.

The J gene is TRBJ1-2, the V gene TRBV18; 7 bases line up with TRBD1. V was pared by 2 bases and J by 2 bases, with 5 bases of the junction left unmatched. The germline CDR1 and CDR2 sequences are KGHSH and LQKENI. The CDR3 sequence is 15 residues long. Written as DNA, the CDR3 is TGTGCCAGCTCACCAACAGGGGTAGCAAACTATGGCTACACCTTC. As protein: CASSPTGVANYGYTF.

V gene TRBV28 combines with J gene TRBJ1-1; D perhaps matches TRBD1 (5 bases). V lost 4 bases and J lost 3, with 18 bases in between. The CDR3 has 16 residues. Per the germline V gene, CDR1 is MDHEN and CDR2 is SYDVKM. The CDR3 region has the DNA TGTGCCAGCAGTTCCGGTGGGGCGGGATTGCACACTGAAGCTTTCTTT. Translating it yields CASSSGGAGLHTEAFF. Together with reference TRBV28 and TRBJ1-1, the CDR3 gives the full variable domain: DVKVTQSSRYLVKRTGEKVFLECVQDMDHENMFWYRQDPGLGLRLIYFSYDVKMKEKGDIPEGYSVSREKKERFSLILESASTNQTSMYLCASSSGGAGLHTEAFFGQGTRLTVV.

The V call is TRBV28, the J call TRBJ1-2, with D maybe TRBD1 (6 bases). CDR3 length: 17 residues. Trimming took 3 bases from V and 6 from J, leaving 23 bases between them. The germline CDR1 and CDR2 sequences are MDHEN and SYDVKM. This chain's CDR3 is CASSLVQGWLLKDGYTF. The CDR3 bases are TGTGCCAGCAGTTTGGTCCAGGGGTGGTTGTTGAAGGATGGCTACACCTTC.

The chain uses TRBV3-1 (or the pseudogene TRBV3-2) and TRBJ2-7, with 12 bases matching TRBD1. CDR1 is LGHDT, CDR2 YNNKEL, per germline (reference sequence). Trimming took 4 bases from V and 6 from J; bases not matched to a gene: 4. This CDR3 has 14 amino acids. CDR3 amino acids: CASSPGTGGGEQYF. The CDR3 nucleotides are TGTGCCAGCAGCCCCGGGACAGGGGGCGGCGAGCAGTACTTC.

This rearrangement joins TRBV28 to TRBJ2-1; 12 bases line up with TRBD2. CDR1 and CDR2 (germline): MDHEN, SYDVKM. Trimming cost V 6 bases and J 5 bases; bases outside gene matches: 8. This CDR3 is built from 16 residues. CDR3 amino acids: CASRNDGLAGNNEQFF. The DNA for the CDR3 is TGTGCCAGCAGGAATGACGGACTAGCGGGGAACAATGAGCAGTTCTTC.

This rearrangement joins TRBV2 to TRBJ1-2; D is uncertain. The CDR3 length is 14 residues. Germline lookup yields CDR1 SNHLY and CDR2 FYNNEI. The V end lost 2 bases, the J end lost 4 bases, and 11 bases lay between the germline ends. The CDR3 DNA reads as TGTGCCAGCAGTGAACCCGGGGTCAGCTATGGCTACACCTTC. It encodes CASSEPGVSYGYTF. Looking up the rest from reference TRBV2 and TRBJ1-2 gives the full variable domain: EPEVTQTPSHQVTQMGQEVILRCVPISNHLYFYWYRQILGQKVEFLVSFYNNEISEKSEIFDDQFSVERPDGSNFTLKIRSTKLEDSAMYFCASSEPGVSYGYTFGSGTRLTVV.

The chain joins TRBV7-9 to TRBJ2-3, with 7 bases fitting TRBD1. Germline assignment: CDR1 SEHNR and CDR2 FQNEAQ (reference sequence). Germline trimming cut 5 bases from V and 0 bases from J; bases unmatched to any gene: 5. This CDR3 contains 15 residues. CDR3: CASSLGQLSTDTQYF. CDR3 nucleotide sequence: TGTGCCAGCAGCCTGGGACAGCTAAGCACAGATACGCAGTATTTT. Based on the CDR3 plus reference TRBV7-9 and TRBJ2-3, the full variable domain is DTGVSQNPRHKITKRGQNVTFRCDPISEHNRLYWYRQTLGQGPEFLTYFQNEAQLEKSRLLSDRFSAERPKGSFSTLEIQRTEQGDSAMYLCASSLGQLSTDTQYFGPGTRLTVL.

V usage is TRBV24-1 and J usage is TRBJ1-5; TRBD1 might be the D (6 bases). The CDR3 length is 15 residues. The V and J ends lost 3 bases and 4 bases respectively, with 12 bases between them. Germline CDR1 is KGHDR and CDR2 is SFDVKD. The CDR3 here is CATSDPGQPNQPQHF. The DNA of the CDR3 is TGTGCCACCAGTGATCCCGGACAGCCAAATCAGCCCCAGCATTTT.

This chain joins TRBV28 and TRBJ2-3; 8 nucleotides agree with TRBD2. Germline V lookup: CDR1 MDHEN, CDR2 SYDVKM. J was trimmed by 7 bases and V by 8 bases; bases with no gene match: 14. The CDR3 is 15 amino acids. The DNA of the CDR3 is TGTGCCAGCCACCCCCTCACGGGGGGGGCCCATACGCAGTATTTT. Residues: CASHPLTGGAHTQYF.

The chain couples TRBV12-3 or TRBV12-4 to TRBJ2-2, with 13 nucleotides matching TRBD2. The CDR3 runs 13 residues. V gave up 8 bases and J gave up 7 bases; unmatched junction bases: 1. CDR3 in amino acids: CASGLAGDGELFF. Here the CDR3 DNA reads TGTGCCAGCGGACTAGCGGGGGACGGGGAGCTGTTTTTT.

The rearrangement uses TRBV28 and TRBJ2-7, with a weak D call TRBD1 (5 bases). Germline V gene lookup returns CDR1 MDHEN and CDR2 SYDVKM. The CDR3 is 14 amino acids. V lost 3 bases to trimming and J lost 3 bases, with 12 bases between them. CDR3 amino acids: CASSFRGRVYEQYF. DNA for the CDR3: TGTGCCAGCAGTTTTAGGGGCAGGGTCTACGAGCAGTACTTC.

The V gene is TRBV7-3, the J gene TRBJ1-1; the D gene is possibly TRBD1 (6 bases). Germline assignment: CDR1 SGHTA and CDR2 FQGTGA. CDR3 size: 13 residues. The V gene lost 1 base and the J gene lost 5 bases, with 8 bases spanning the gap. The CDR3 sequence: CASSLKGGTEAFF. For the CDR3, the DNA is TGTGCCAGCAGCTTAAAGGGGGGGACTGAAGCTTTCTTT.

The chain employs TRBV5-6 and TRBJ2-5; D may be TRBD1 (5 bases). V dropped 4 bases and J dropped 7 bases, with 8 bases sitting between them. Germline V gene sequence: CDR1 SGHDT, CDR2 YYEEEE. There are 11 residues in the CDR3. CDR3 loop: CASSAGRTQYF. Written as DNA, the CDR3 is TGTGCCAGCAGCGCAGGGCGGACCCAGTACTTC.

The chain joins TRBV7-9 to TRBJ2-2; D might be TRBD1 (5 bases). The germline V and J ends were trimmed by 8 bases and 6 bases, with 16 bases remaining between them. The CDR3 has 14 amino acids. Germline CDR1 reads SEHNR; CDR2 reads FQNEAQ (reference sequence). CDR3: CASVDGAPAGELFF. Here the CDR3 DNA reads TGTGCCAGCGTCGATGGGGCGCCGGCCGGGGAGCTGTTTTTT.

This chain joins TRBV28 and TRBJ2-7, with D perhaps TRBD2 (5 bases). Deletions cut 6 bases from V and 3 bases from J, with 9 bases between. Germline-derived CDR1 and CDR2 are MDHEN and SYDVKM. The CDR3 length is 12 residues. The CDR3, as DNA: TGTGCCAGCAGGTACGGGGACTACGAGCAGTACTTC. Translation: CASRYGDYEQYF.

This chain connects TRBV30 to TRBJ2-7, with D possibly being TRBD2 (5 bases). V lost 0 bases, J lost 2 bases, and 14 bases lay in between. CDR1 and CDR2 from the germline V gene are GTSNPN and SVGIG (reference sequence). The CDR3 sequence is 15 residues long. CDR3 protein: CAWSVAPGFAYEQYF. CDR3 nucleotide sequence: TGTGCCTGGAGTGTCGCCCCGGGGTTTGCCTACGAGCAGTACTTC. The complete variable domain, with remaining parts taken from reference TRBV30 and TRBJ2-7, reads SQTIHQWPATLVQPVGSPLSLECTVEGTSNPNLYWYRQAAGRGLQLLFYSVGIGQISSEVPQNLSASRPQDRQFILSSKKLLLSDSGFYLCAWSVAPGFAYEQYFGPGTRLTVT.

The chain links TRBV5-6 to TRBJ2-5; D is possibly TRBD1 or TRBD2 (6 bases each). Germline V gives CDR1 SGHDT, CDR2 YYEEEE. CDR3 length equals 13 residues. The V end was cut by 1 base, the J end by 3 bases, with 7 bases between. The CDR3 sequence: CASSLRGEETQYF. The CDR3 region has the DNA TGTGCCAGCAGCTTGAGGGGGGAAGAGACCCAGTACTTC.

This clone turned up a few times. The junction departs from germline at one end; a sequencing error may be responsible. The chain combines TRBV11-2 with TRBJ2-5, with D tentatively TRBD2 (6 bases). The germline V gene encodes CDR1 SGHAT and CDR2 FQNNGV. This CDR3 is built from 11 residues. This CDR3 reads CASSLGGESNF. DNA of the CDR3: TGTGCCAGCAGCTTAGGGGGGGAGAGCAACTTC.

The J gene is TRBJ2-5, the V gene TRBV2; the D gene is possibly TRBD1 (6 bases). The CDR3 consists of 13 residues. The V end lost 4 bases, the J end lost 4 bases, and 10 bases lay between the germline ends. CDR1 is SNHLY, CDR2 FYNNEI, per germline. The CDR3 bases are TGTGCCAGCAGTGGGGCAGGGGCAGAGACCCAGTACTTC. It codes for CASSGAGAETQYF.

This sequence joins TRBV19 and TRBJ2-3; D could derive from TRBD1 or TRBD2 (5 bases each). CDR3 length equals 15 residues. CDR1 is LNHDA, CDR2 SQIVND, per germline (reference sequence). Trimming took 2 bases from V and 2 from J, leaving 11 bases between them. The CDR3 nucleotides are TGTGCCAGTAGTATATCGGAGGACAACACAGATACGCAGTATTTT. It encodes CASSISEDNTDTQYF.

There are a few counts of this clone. The chain combines TRBV30 with TRBJ2-2; possible D gene TRBD2, 6 bases. V shed 6 bases and J shed 2 bases, with 13 bases lying between them. Germline V gene data show CDR1 as GTSNPN and CDR2 as SVGIG (reference sequence). The CDR3 has 14 residues. The CDR3 protein is CACNSGLNTGELFF. The CDR3 DNA reads as TGTGCCTGTAACAGCGGGCTTAACACCGGGGAGCTGTTTTTT.

The chain uses TRBV6-5 and TRBJ2-2; D unclear. The CDR3 is 11 residues long. CDR1 is MNHEY, CDR2 SVGAGI, per germline. V lost 7 bases and J 5 bases, leaving 5 bases between the germline ends. The CDR3 region is CASTWTGELFF. The CDR3 coding sequence is TGTGCCAGCACCTGGACCGGGGAGCTGTTTTTT.

The chain combines TRBV7-2 with TRBJ1-1; 10 nucleotides match TRBD1. Germline assignment: CDR1 SGHTA and CDR2 FQGNSA. The CDR3 runs to 11 residues. The V segment lost 3 bases and the J segment 12 bases; nucleotides outside the gene matches: 1. CDR3 sequence (DNA): TGTGCCAGCAGCTTGGACAGGGGGACTTTCTTT. Amino acids: CASSLDRGTFF.

This chain connects TRBV6-5 to TRBJ2-2, with 9 bases identical to TRBD2. This CDR3 has 16 residues. Germline CDR1 MNHEY, CDR2 SVGAGI. With V trimmed by 2 bases and J by 6 bases, 7 bases remained unmatched. CDR3 DNA: TGTGCCAGCAGTTACAGGGCTAGCGGGATCGCCGGGGAGCTGTTTTTT. It yields the protein CASSYRASGIAGELFF.